This T cell receptor beta chain was sequenced for a study of cytomegalovirus exposure and HLA in healthy donors. The study's findings and limits: Some V segments (TRBV6-2 and TRBV6-3 among them) were excluded as indistinguishable. High sensitivity and specificity were reportedly achieved when the classifier diagnosed cytomegalovirus status.

V was pared by 0 bases and J by 9 bases, with 15 bases between. Per the germline V gene, CDR1 is ENHRY and CDR2 is SYGVKD. The CDR3 runs to 16 residues. The PCR was carried out with 60 Vbeta primers and 13 Jbeta primers. The table came from immunoSEQ multiplex PCR; TCRdb's copy has only in-frame clones and leaves some out. Recorded here are about 75,000 clones; the top ten clones represent about 2.9%. On this clone itself: Its cognate antigen is unknown.

This TCR was sampled from a man aged 35-49 years in good health and CMV-seronegative. The sequenced material came from PBMCs. The chain carries TRBV10-3 and TRBJ1-6; no firm D call. The CDR3, as DNA: TGTGCCATCAGTGAGTCGACACAATTTAGTAGTTCACCCCTCCACTTT. Translation gives CAISESTQFSSSPLHF.